The source of this TCR beta chain is a study of T cells after yellow fever vaccination. Study summary: Preparation of fractions with low cell numbers was performed using SMART-Seq v4 Ultra Low Input. Study-level results: Detected again after the booster were most primary-vaccination clones, at 96% CD4 and 70% to 90% CD8.

This clonotype was seen more than once but under ten times. The antigen remains undetermined. Germline lookup yields CDR1 MNHEY and CDR2 SMNVEV (reference sequence). The germline V and J ends were trimmed by 4 bases and 9 bases, with 8 bases remaining between them. There are 11 residues in the CDR3. TCRdb fed the 5' RACE reads into MiXCR, producing one record per CDR3 protein. This sample has over 200,000 distinct CDR3 sequences, with 6.5% to 7.5% found just once. Source: CD4+ T cells sorted from PBMCs, taken on the day of the yellow fever booster vaccination. This TCR came from a man aged 25 to 45 who received the YFV17D yellow fever vaccine. The chain joins TRBV27 to TRBJ2-3, with D possibly TRBD1 on 5 matching bases. The CDR3 protein is CASSWGRTQYF. CDR3 DNA sequence: TGTGCCAGCAGTTGGGGCAGGACGCAGTATTTT.